The 27 T cell receptor beta chains below all came from one sample that was sequenced in a study of low-dose radiotherapy and immunotherapy resistance in tumors (dated by TCRdb to 2021 to 2024). Sequencing was carried out with an Illumina HiSeq 2500. To make first-strand cDNA, Superscript III was used along with a set of TRAV- and TRBV-specific primers so that both the TCRalpha and TCRbeta chains were covered. TCRs were amplified with Phusion for 20 PCR cycles, with a constant-region primer paired with the adapter attached to the V primers. TCRdb's own reprocessing of the public reads used fastp at Q25 and MiXCR and kept productive beta chains. Entries are consolidated by CDR3 protein sequence, retaining the most common genes and DNA. The sample yields almost 40,000 distinct CDR3 sequences; 25% to 40% were counted once. The top ten clones comprise around 3.5% of the sample. The meaning of the sample's time point label: before trial treatment.

The material was PBMCs, obtained before treatment. These receptor sequences come from a male donor with gallbladder cancer.

CDR3 nucleotides: TGTGCCAGCAGCTTGATAGCGGGGGGCCGCTATGAGCAGTTCTTC. Its protein is CASSLIAGGRYEQFF. The rearrangement joins TRBV5-6 to TRBJ2-1, with 10 bases fitting TRBD2. The CDR3 has 15 residues. Germline values: CDR1 SGHDT, CDR2 YYEEEE. V lost 1 base and J lost 8; bases outside the gene matches: 6.

This clonotype has ten or more counts. J is TRBJ1-5 and V is TRBV28; D is unclear. Germline CDR1 MDHEN, CDR2 SYDVKM. This CDR3 is 15 amino acids long. The V end was cut by 6 bases, the J end by 0 bases, with 12 bases between. The CDR3 DNA reads TGTGCCAGCAGCTTAGTCCAGAGTAGCAATCAGCCCCAGCATTTT. Translated, it gives CASSLVQSSNQPQHF.

The table lists this clonotype with a few counts. This chain's CDR3 is CATSDFWDTQYF. CDR3 in DNA: TGTGCCACCAGTGATTTTTGGGATACGCAGTATTTT. This chain connects TRBV24-1 to TRBJ2-3; the D is unclear. The CDR3 spans 12 residues. The germline V gene has CDR1 KGHDR and CDR2 SFDVKD. Deletions cut 1 base from V and 6 bases from J, with 4 bases between.

In its sample, this clonotype ranks as medium-sized. The chain has TRBV5-1 and TRBJ1-1; D ambiguous. From germline, CDR1 is SGHRS and CDR2 YFSETQ. Trimming took 4 bases from V and 5 from J, leaving 9 bases between them. The CDR3 runs to 12 residues. CDR3 DNA sequence: TGCGCCAGCAGCAACGTAAGAACTGAAGCTTTCTTT. Encoded protein: CASSNVRTEAFF.

This clonotype was counted ten times or more. V usage is TRBV5-4 and J usage is TRBJ2-4, with 13 bases that match TRBD2. V lost 2 bases, J lost 4 bases, and 3 bases stayed unmatched. This CDR3 is 16 amino acids long. The germline V gene has CDR1 SGHNT and CDR2 YYREEE (reference sequence). The CDR3 region is CASSFWTSGSKNIQYF. As DNA, the CDR3 is TGTGCCAGCAGCTTCTGGACTAGCGGGAGTAAAAACATTCAGTACTTC.

A single count supports this clonotype. This chain uses TRBV20-1 with TRBJ2-5, with unresolved D. The CDR3 has 13 residues. Trimming left V 0 bases short and J 5 bases short, with 10 bases between. CDR1 DFQATT and CDR2 SNEGSKA come from the germline V gene (reference sequence). The CDR3 spells CSARDLMVETQYF. CDR3 bases: TGCAGTGCTAGAGATTTGATGGTGGAGACCCAGTACTTC.

This clonotype was counted only a few times. CDR3 sequence: CASSEAPGSLPLEQYF. The CDR3 nucleotides are TGTGCCAGCAGTGAAGCACCCGGAAGCTTACCCTTGGAGCAGTACTTC. The rearrangement links TRBV2 to TRBJ2-7; D uncertain. The V gene's germline CDR1 is SNHLY and CDR2 FYNNEI. The CDR3 runs to 16 residues. Between the trimmed V and J ends, which lost 0 bases and 7 bases, there was a span of 19 bases.

About this clonotype: A read error may explain this, as a much larger clone is one base away. The J gene is TRBJ2-1, the V gene TRBV30, with TRBD2 matching 9 bases. The junction had 11 bases not matched to a gene; V was cut back by 1 base and J by 10 bases. The germline gives CDR1 GTSNPN, CDR2 SVGIG (reference sequence). This CDR3 contains 15 residues. The CDR3 nucleotides are TGTGCCTGGAGTGGGGGGAGCGGGAGGCGCAACGAGCAGTTCTTC. Amino acids: CAWSGGSGRRNEQFF. The whole variable domain, remainder taken from reference TRBV30 and TRBJ2-1, is SQTIHQWPATLVQPVGSPLSLECTVEGTSNPNLYWYRQAAGRGLQLLFYSVGIGQISSEVPQNLSASRPQDRQFILSSKKLLLSDSGFYLCAWSGGSGRRNEQFFGPGTRLTVL.

With respect to this clonotype: Compared with germline, one end of the junction differs, possibly owing to a read error. The chain carries TRBV14 and TRBJ2-5, with a possible D match to TRBD1 (6 bases). The CDR3 has 15 amino acids. Germline CDR1 SGHDN, CDR2 FVKESK. CDR3 nucleotides: TGCGCCAGCAGCCAAGATGAAGGGGGTAAAGAGACCCGGTACTTC. Translation gives CASSQDEGGKETRYF.

In its sample, this clonotype ranks as medium-sized. The chain couples TRBV28 to TRBJ1-1, with no clear D. Germline assignment: CDR1 MDHEN and CDR2 SYDVKM. The CDR3 consists of 14 residues. V was clipped by 11 bases and J by 0 bases, with 16 bases between them. The CDR3 DNA is TGTGCCCATAATGAGCGTAACATGAACACTGAAGCTTTCTTT. It codes for CAHNERNMNTEAFF.

With respect to this clonotype: This may stem from a read error, because a much larger clone lies one nucleotide away. This chain links TRBV20-1 with TRBJ2-1; D might be TRBD1 (5 bases). V gave up 0 bases and J gave up 10 bases, with 16 bases separating them. Germline lookup yields CDR1 DFQATT and CDR2 SNEGSKA (reference sequence). The CDR3 is made up of 14 amino acids. The CDR3 region is CSARDEQATYEQFF. As DNA, the CDR3 is TGCAGTGCTAGAGATGAACAGGCCACCTACGAGCAGTTCTTC.

A note on this clonotype: A far larger clone lies a single base away; this is likely a read error. The CDR3 DNA reads as TGTGCCAGCAGCCTGCTAGCGCTCTACCACGAGCAGTTCTTC. It encodes CASSLLALYHEQFF. This rearrangement joins TRBV7-9 to TRBJ2-1; possibly TRBD2 for D (6 bases). The CDR3 is 14 residues long. Trimming cost V 5 bases and J 10 bases, with 18 bases left between them. Germline assignment: CDR1 SEHNR and CDR2 FQNEAQ (reference sequence).

This clonotype has a handful of counts. The V call is TRBV5-6, the J call TRBJ2-1, with TRBD2 matching 8 bases. The CDR3 is 14 residues long. After removal of 4 bases from V and 8 bases from J, the junction contained 8 bases not matched to a gene. Germline V CDR1 and CDR2: SGHDT, YYEEEE. CDR3 protein: CASSDAGGPDEQFF. Here the CDR3 DNA reads TGTGCCAGCAGCGACGCGGGAGGCCCGGATGAGCAGTTCTTC.

Ten or more counts support this clonotype. The V call is TRBV18, the J call TRBJ2-3; D is unresolved. This CDR3 region has 13 residues. Germline CDR1 is KGHSH and CDR2 is LQKENI. Trimming stripped 3 bases from V and 8 bases from J, with 12 bases between. CDR3 sequence (DNA): TGTGCCAGCTCACCGGAAGGCCTAGTTACGCAGTATTTT. Its translation is CASSPEGLVTQYF.

This clonotype appeared many times. The V and J genes are TRBV5-1 and TRBJ2-3; D remains unclear. Germline lookup yields CDR1 SGHRS and CDR2 YFSETQ. With 4 bases removed from V and 3 bases from J, the gap between germline ends came to 12 bases. The CDR3 sequence is 14 residues long. CDR3 in amino acids: CASSRFAGTDTQYF. In DNA, the CDR3 is TGCGCCAGCAGCCGCTTCGCCGGAACAGATACGCAGTATTTT. Together with reference TRBV5-1 and TRBJ2-3, the CDR3 gives the full variable domain: KAGVTQTPRYLIKTRGQQVTLSCSPISGHRSVSWYQQTPGQGLQFLFEYFSETQRNKGNFPGRFSGRQFSNSRSEMNVSTLELGDSALYLCASSRFAGTDTQYFGPGTRLTVL.

The J gene is TRBJ2-3, the V gene TRBV20-1; 7 positions agree with TRBD2. This CDR3 is 14 amino acids long. Germline V gene sequence: CDR1 DFQATT, CDR2 SNEGSKA (reference sequence). Germline trimming cut 5 bases from V and 0 bases from J; bases unmatched to any gene: 5. The CDR3 protein is CSALSGTSTDTQYF. The CDR3 DNA follows: TGCAGTGCTCTGAGCGGGACTAGCACAGATACGCAGTATTTT.

The chain combines TRBV2 with TRBJ2-7, with TRBD2 matching over 9 bases. Germline assignment: CDR1 SNHLY and CDR2 FYNNEI. This CDR3 contains 16 residues. After removal of 9 bases from V and 0 bases from J, the junction contained 12 bases not matched to a gene. CDR3 DNA: TGTGCCAGGGAGCAGAATAGAGCGGGGGGCTCCTACGAGCAGTACTTC. It yields the protein CAREQNRAGGSYEQYF.

This clonotype was picked up many times. The chain carries TRBV29-1 and TRBJ1-2; D remains unclear. CDR1 and CDR2 from the germline V gene are SQVTM and ANQGSEA. The CDR3 has 12 residues. The V and J ends lost 6 bases and 5 bases respectively, with 13 bases between them. In nucleotides, the CDR3 is TGCAGCGTGGAACAGAACTTTTATGGCTACACCTTC. Protein sequence: CSVEQNFYGYTF.

Regarding this clonotype: The junction does not match germline at one end; this may be a read error. The V gene is TRBV5-3, the J gene TRBJ1-1; 9 positions agree with TRBD1. TRBV5-3 is an open reading frame whose function is uncertain. The CDR3 length is 14 residues. CDR3 in amino acids: CASSSTGGRTEAFF. The CDR3 DNA sequence: TGTGCCAGCAGCTCAACAGGGGGCAGGACTGAAGCTTTCTTT.

V gene TRBV7-3 combines with J gene TRBJ2-2; D is unresolved. The V end was cut by 5 bases, the J end by 8 bases, with 9 bases between. CDR3 length: 12 amino acids. Germline CDR1 reads SGHTA; CDR2 reads FQGTGA. The CDR3 coding sequence is TGTGCCAGCAGCCCCACCGGGGGGGAGCTGTTTTTT. Its translation is CASSPTGGELFF.

V usage is TRBV29-1 and J usage is TRBJ2-7; D remains unclear. The V gene lost 1 base and the J gene lost 0 bases, with 10 bases spanning the gap. CDR3 length: 14 amino acids. Per the germline V gene, CDR1 is SQVTM and CDR2 is ANQGSEA. The CDR3 region is CSVEGVEGSYEQYF. CDR3 coding DNA: TGCAGCGTTGAAGGGGTAGAAGGCTCCTACGAGCAGTACTTC.

The CDR3 region is CAWSGEGYSNQPQHF. CDR3 DNA: TGTGCCTGGTCCGGCGAGGGGTATAGCAATCAGCCCCAGCATTTT. The V gene is TRBV30, the J gene TRBJ1-5; maybe TRBD1 (5 bases). From germline, CDR1 is GTSNPN and CDR2 SVGIG (reference sequence). Deletions cut 5 bases from V and 0 bases from J, with 14 bases between. The CDR3 has 15 amino acids.

This clonotype was picked up many times. The rearrangement uses TRBV28 and TRBJ1-2; TRBD1 is a possible D gene (5 bases). Per the germline V gene, CDR1 is MDHEN and CDR2 is SYDVKM. This CDR3 region has 15 residues. The V end lost 4 bases, the J end lost 7 bases, and 19 bases lay between the germline ends. The CDR3 spells CASSSITTGVTGYTF. CDR3 in DNA: TGTGCCAGCAGTTCGATTACGACGGGGGTGACTGGCTACACCTTC.

This clonotype was observed at least ten times. This chain links TRBV3-1 with TRBJ2-5, with D unclear. This CDR3 region has 13 residues. In germline, CDR1 is LGHDT, CDR2 YNNKEL (reference sequence). Trimming pared 2 bases from V and 5 bases from J, leaving 9 bases between. CDR3 nucleotides: TGTGCCAGCAGCCAAAATTTGGTTGAGACCCAGTACTTC. Encoded protein: CASSQNLVETQYF.

The rearrangement joins TRBV20-1 to TRBJ2-5; 10 nucleotides line up with TRBD1. This CDR3 spans 13 amino acids. Germline V gives CDR1 DFQATT, CDR2 SNEGSKA (reference sequence). The J segment lost 5 bases and the V segment lost 6 bases, leaving 6 bases of the junction unmatched. CDR3 in DNA: TGCAGTGCGGGGGGACAGGGGTTGGAGACCCAGTACTTC. Translation: CSAGGQGLETQYF.

There are a few counts of this clonotype. This sequence joins TRBV5-3 and TRBJ2-6; D call uncertain. TRBV5-3 is reported as an ORF; its role is uncertain. V was trimmed by 8 bases and J by 0 bases, leaving 12 bases between them. CDR3 length equals 15 residues. This CDR3 reads CASSQGVSGANVLTF. The CDR3 nucleotides read TGTGCCAGCAGCCAAGGTGTCTCTGGGGCCAACGTCCTGACTTTC.

This clonotype was counted ten times or more. The CDR3 protein is CSVEESYTEAFF. In DNA, the CDR3 is TGCAGCGTTGAGGAGAGTTACACTGAAGCTTTCTTT. This rearrangement joins TRBV29-1 to TRBJ1-1; D not certain. Germline CDR1 SQVTM, CDR2 ANQGSEA. The CDR3 sequence is 12 residues long. Trimming shortened V by 3 bases and J by 3 bases, and 8 bases separated the two germline ends. The variable domain in full, completed from reference TRBV29-1 and TRBJ1-1, reads SAVISQKPSRDICQRGTSLTIQCQVDSQVTMMFWYRQQPGQSLTLIATANQGSEATYESGFVIDKFPISRPNLTFSTLTVSNMSPEDSSIYLCSVEESYTEAFFGQGTRLTVV.